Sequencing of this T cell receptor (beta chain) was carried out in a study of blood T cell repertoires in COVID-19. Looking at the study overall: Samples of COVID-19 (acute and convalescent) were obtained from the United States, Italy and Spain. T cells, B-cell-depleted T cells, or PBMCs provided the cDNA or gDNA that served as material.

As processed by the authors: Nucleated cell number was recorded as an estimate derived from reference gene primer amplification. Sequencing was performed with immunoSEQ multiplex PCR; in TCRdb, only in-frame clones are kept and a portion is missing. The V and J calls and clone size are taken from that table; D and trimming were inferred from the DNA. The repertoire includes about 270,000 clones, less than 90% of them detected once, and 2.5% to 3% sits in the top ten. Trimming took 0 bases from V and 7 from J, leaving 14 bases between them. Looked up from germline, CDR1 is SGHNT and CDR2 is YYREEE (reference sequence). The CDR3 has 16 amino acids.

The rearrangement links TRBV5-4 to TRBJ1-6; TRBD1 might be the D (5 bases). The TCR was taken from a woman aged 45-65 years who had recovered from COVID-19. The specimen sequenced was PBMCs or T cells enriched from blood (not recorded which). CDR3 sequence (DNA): TGTGCCAGCAGCTTGGGTCCCCAGGGCTCGAATTCACCCCTCCACTTT. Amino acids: CASSLGPQGSNSPLHF.